This T cell receptor beta chain appears in the sequencing data of a study of PD-1 blockade in classical Hodgkin lymphoma. Sample time point: cycle 4 day 1 (C4D1), after less than seven weeks of nivolumab. Each patient's relapse followed autologous stem cell transplantation, and brentuximab vedotin exposure varied. Germline V lookup: CDR1 SGHRS, CDR2 YFSETQ. V lost 6 bases to trimming and J lost 0 bases, with 31 bases between them. The CDR3 consists of 21 residues. Measured with immunoSEQ multiplex PCR; TCRdb has only the in-frame clones, and not every one. The sample carries roughly 24,000 clones, more than 65% recorded once.

Sequencing used peripheral blood mononuclear cells (PBMCs), obtained before the fourth cycle of nivolumab. This chain joins TRBV5-1 and TRBJ1-5, with D unclear. The receptor was derived from a human donor with classical Hodgkin lymphoma. The CDR3 loop reads CASTPGPEAQGNQYSNQPQHF. For the CDR3, the DNA is TGCGCCAGCACCCCGGGCCCCGAGGCTCAAGGAAATCAATATAGCAATCAGCCCCAGCATTTT. Complete variable domain (other parts from reference TRBV5-1 and TRBJ1-5): KAGVTQTPRYLIKTRGQQVTLSCSPISGHRSVSWYQQTPGQGLQFLFEYFSETQRNKGNFPGRFSGRQFSNSRSEMNVSTLELGDSALYLCASTPGPEAQGNQYSNQPQHFGDGTRLSIL.